The clone carrying this T cell receptor (beta chain) was seen a handful of times. Its target is unknown. This sample is part of a study of OX40 agonist ivuxolimab in advanced cancers. Study information: Intravenous ivuxolimab at 0.01 to 10 mg/kg was given to patients every 2 weeks. Cohort: more than 75% men, mean age approximately 66, aged roughly 23 to 79. Points from the study as a whole: Partly responding patients at 0.1-3.0 mg/kg showed some of the smallest clonal expansion. Certain nonresponders likewise exhibited a low normalized T-cell clonal expansion.

Sequencing used immunoSEQ multiplex PCR; TCRdb keeps in-frame clones, though not all of them. The repertoire holds tens of thousands of clones, with roughly 88% as singletons. CDR3 length: 14 residues. Germline V gene lookup returns CDR1 SQVTM and CDR2 ANQGSEA. The receptor comes from an adult with an advanced solid tumor such as melanoma, head and neck, liver or kidney cancer. The sequences come from CD4+ or CD8+ T cells sorted from blood, collected in a trial of the OX40 agonist ivuxolimab. J is TRBJ2-7 and V is TRBV29-1; D is perhaps TRBD2 (6 bases). CDR3 nucleotide sequence: TGCAGTGGGAGGACGCAGGGCGACTCCTACGAGCAGTACTTC. Its protein is CSGRTQGDSYEQYF.